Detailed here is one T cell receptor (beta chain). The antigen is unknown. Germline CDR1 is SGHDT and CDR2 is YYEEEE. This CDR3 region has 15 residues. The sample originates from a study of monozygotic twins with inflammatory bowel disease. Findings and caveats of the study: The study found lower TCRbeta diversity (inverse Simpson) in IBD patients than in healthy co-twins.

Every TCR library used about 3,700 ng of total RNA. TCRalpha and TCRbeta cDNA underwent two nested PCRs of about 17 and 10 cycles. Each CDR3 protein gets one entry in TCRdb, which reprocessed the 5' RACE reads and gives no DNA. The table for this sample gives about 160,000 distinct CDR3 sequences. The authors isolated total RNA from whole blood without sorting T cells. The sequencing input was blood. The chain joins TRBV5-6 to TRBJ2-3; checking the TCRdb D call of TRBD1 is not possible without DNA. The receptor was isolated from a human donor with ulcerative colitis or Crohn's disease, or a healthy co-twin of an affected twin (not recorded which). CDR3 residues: CASSLQVPLTDTQYF. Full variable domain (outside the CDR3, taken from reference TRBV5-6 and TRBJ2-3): DAGVTQSPTHLIKTRGQQVTLRCSPKSGHDTVSWYQQALGQGPQFIFQYYEEEERQRGNFPDRFSGHQFPNYSSELNVNALLLGDSALYLCASSLQVPLTDTQYFGPGTRLTVL.